A single sample is the source of the 24 T cell receptor beta chains below, sequenced in a study of post-analysis software for immune sequencing data (dated by TCRdb to the mid-2010s). The protocol used for the library was PCR. Sequenced using an Illumina HiSeq 2500. To reduce PCR and sequencing biases, unique molecular identifiers were built into the TCR beta cDNA libraries. TCRdb reprocessing: public reads trimmed at Q25 with fastp, clones called with MiXCR, in-frame beta chains kept. Entries are consolidated by CDR3 protein sequence, retaining the most common genes and DNA. This sample has about 810,000 distinct CDR3 sequences in its table, and about 53% of those were observed once. The top ten clones comprise 4.6% of the sample. The study at large found these results: Significantly higher frequencies in patients than in controls were found for about five TRBV segments, including TRBV5-6, TRBV5-1 and TRBV20-1.

Antigens for these TCRs are unknown. The specimen was blood. The origin of the receptors is a girl under 18 with multiple sclerosis.

A few counts support this clonotype. The chain joins TRBV27 to TRBJ2-5, with D perhaps being TRBD1 or TRBD2 (5 bases each). Germline V gene lookup returns CDR1 MNHEY and CDR2 SMNVEV (reference sequence). The CDR3 spans 15 residues. Trimming stripped 8 bases from V and 0 bases from J, with 16 bases between. This CDR3 is CASAQGGLYQETQYF. The DNA for the CDR3 is TGTGCCAGCGCCCAGGGCGGACTGTACCAAGAGACCCAGTACTTC.

The chain recombines TRBV12-3 or TRBV12-4 with TRBJ2-1; 7 bases are a match to TRBD1. V was clipped by 5 bases and J by 6 bases; unmatched bases: 22. This CDR3 is built from 19 residues. The CDR3 DNA sequence: TGTGCCAGCAGTCTAGTCCATTTATTTAGCGACAGGGATACCAATGAGCAGTTCTTC. Protein sequence: CASSLVHLFSDRDTNEQFF.

This chain connects TRBV12-3 or TRBV12-4 to TRBJ1-2; 8 bases are a match to TRBD1. Losses at the gene ends were 2 bases for V and 6 bases for J; bases not matched to a gene: 5. The CDR3 runs 14 residues. CDR3 sequence reads: CASSLSQGADGYTF. CDR3 DNA: TGTGCCAGCAGTTTAAGTCAGGGGGCTGATGGCTACACCTTC.

The chain employs TRBV20-1 and TRBJ1-5; the match to TRBD1 covers 7 bases. Losses at the gene ends were 1 base for V and 2 bases for J; bases not matched to a gene: 8. Germline CDR1 DFQATT, CDR2 SNEGSKA (reference sequence). This CDR3 comprises 16 residues. The CDR3 reads CSARGDRADGNQPQHF. In nucleotides, the CDR3 is TGCAGTGCTAGAGGAGACAGGGCTGATGGCAATCAGCCCCAGCATTTT.

The V call is TRBV6-5, the J call TRBJ2-1; 12 bases are shared with TRBD2. This CDR3 is built from 18 residues. Germline CDR1 reads MNHEY; CDR2 reads SVGAGI. V dropped 0 bases and J dropped 5; count of bases not matched to a gene: 8. The CDR3 DNA sequence: TGTGCCAGCAGTTACTCGGAGGTGACTAGCGGGGGTAACAATGAGCAGTTCTTC. Protein: CASSYSEVTSGGNNEQFF.

The rearrangement links TRBV10-3 to TRBJ1-5, with D unresolved. V was shortened by 0 bases and J by 4 bases, with 7 bases between the two germline ends. CDR1 and CDR2 from the germline V gene are ENHRY and SYGVKD. CDR3 size: 14 residues. CDR3 region: CAISESSGNQPQHF. The CDR3 DNA reads as TGTGCCATCAGTGAGTCGTCTGGGAATCAGCCCCAGCATTTT.

V gene TRBV5-6 combines with J gene TRBJ1-2, with unresolved D. CDR1 and CDR2 (germline): SGHDT, YYEEEE. The CDR3 sequence is 15 residues long. Trimming removed 0 bases from V and 2 bases from J, with 11 bases in between. For the CDR3, the DNA is TGTGCCAGCAGCTTGGCAGGCGGATCAAACTATGGCTACACCTTC. Its protein is CASSLAGGSNYGYTF. Full variable domain (missing parts from reference TRBV5-6 and TRBJ1-2): DAGVTQSPTHLIKTRGQQVTLRCSPKSGHDTVSWYQQALGQGPQFIFQYYEEEERQRGNFPDRFSGHQFPNYSSELNVNALLLGDSALYLCASSLAGGSNYGYTFGSGTRLTVV.

This clonotype was seen only a few times. The chain couples TRBV6-5 to TRBJ2-6; TRBD1 matches 9 bases. This CDR3 is built from 19 residues. Per the germline V gene, CDR1 is MNHEY and CDR2 is SVGAGI. J lost 0 bases, V lost 0 bases, and 6 bases had no gene match. The CDR3 DNA is TGTGCCAGCAGTTACTCACCCGGGACAGGGAGCTCTGGGGCCAACGTCCTGACTTTC. Protein product: CASSYSPGTGSSGANVLTF.

V and J are TRBV3-1 and TRBJ1-2; 8 bases are shared with TRBD1. The CDR3 has 14 amino acids. Trimming removed 3 bases from V and 8 bases from J; junction bases left unmatched: 8. Germline lookup yields CDR1 LGHDT and CDR2 YNNKEL (reference sequence). Here the CDR3 DNA reads TGTGCCAGCAGCCACACAGACAGGGGACGCGGCTACACCTTC. It is translated as CASSHTDRGRGYTF.

The chain has TRBV5-1 and TRBJ1-5; D is undetermined. V was pared by 4 bases and J by 0 bases, with 11 bases between. This CDR3 has 15 residues. CDR1 and CDR2 (germline): SGHRS, YFSETQ. This chain's CDR3 is CASSPGSTSNQPQHF. CDR3 nucleotides: TGCGCCAGCAGCCCCGGGAGTACTAGCAATCAGCCCCAGCATTTT.

Comment on this clonotype: One junction end does not reproduce the germline sequence, and a read error may be involved. The chain has TRBV3-1 and TRBJ1-1; weak D call: TRBD1 (6 bases). This CDR3 is built from 17 residues. CDR1 LGHDT and CDR2 YNNKEL come from the germline V gene (reference sequence). The CDR3 is CASSQDLGAPTNTEVFF. The CDR3 nucleotides are TGTGCCAGCAGCCAAGATTTGGGGGCCCCAACGAACACTGAAGTTTTCTTT.

This clonotype was detected only once. A junction end diverges from the germline sequence, so it may reflect a read error. The V gene is TRBV6-4, the J gene TRBJ2-1; 8 nucleotides match TRBD2. The length of the CDR3 is 14 residues. From germline, CDR1 is MRHNA and CDR2 SNTAGT. For the CDR3, the DNA is TGTGCCAGTTCTGGTAGCGGGGACTACAATGAGCAGATCTTC. Protein sequence: CASSGSGDYNEQIF.

CDR3 DNA sequence: TGCAGTGCTAGAGATCGGCCAGGGGAGGATGGCTACACCTTC. Translating it yields CSARDRPGEDGYTF. The rearrangement joins TRBV20-1 to TRBJ1-2, with a tentative D call TRBD1 (6 bases). CDR3 size: 14 residues. V was shortened by 0 bases and J by 6 bases, with 14 bases between the two germline ends. Germline V lookup: CDR1 DFQATT, CDR2 SNEGSKA (reference sequence).

This clonotype came up once. The chain recombines TRBV20-1 with TRBJ2-3, with TRBD1 matching over 8 bases. In germline, CDR1 is DFQATT, CDR2 SNEGSKA (reference sequence). The J segment lost 2 bases and the V segment lost 6 bases, leaving 4 bases of the junction unmatched. CDR3 length: 13 residues. The DNA for the CDR3 is TGCAGTGCATGGGACAGGAACACAGATACGCAGTATTTT. This translates into CSAWDRNTDTQYF.

The chain is built from TRBV29-1 and TRBJ2-7, with D perhaps TRBD1 or TRBD2 (6 bases each). CDR3 length equals 15 residues. The germline V gene has CDR1 SQVTM and CDR2 ANQGSEA. V was pared by 8 bases and J by 1 base, with 21 bases between. This CDR3 is CSPDRGHPRSYEQYF. The CDR3 region has the DNA TGCAGCCCCGATCGGGGGCACCCTCGGTCCTACGAGCAGTACTTC.

This chain uses TRBV12-3 or TRBV12-4 with TRBJ1-5; unclear D gene. The CDR3 is made up of 12 amino acids. V was clipped by 9 bases and J by 3 bases, with 9 bases between them. The CDR3: CASTANNQPQHF. For the CDR3, the DNA is TGTGCCAGTACAGCCAACAATCAGCCCCAGCATTTT.

The chain links TRBV20-1 to TRBJ2-5, with 7 positions matching TRBD2. The J call may be in error: the DNA end matches TRBJ2-7 better. Germline CDR1 is DFQATT and CDR2 is SNEGSKA (reference sequence). This CDR3 spans 13 amino acids. The CDR3: CSAGPSGVYEQYF. CDR3 coding DNA: TGCAGTGCTGGGCCCAGCGGGGTCTACGAGCAGTACTTC.

Turning to this clonotype: Compared with germline, one end of the junction differs, possibly owing to a read error. This chain joins TRBV29-1 and TRBJ1-2; D may be TRBD1 (5 bases). CDR3 length equals 10 residues. Germline lookup yields CDR1 SQVTM and CDR2 ANQGSEA. The CDR3 DNA reads TGCTGGGGGAACCACTATGACTACACCTTC. This gives the protein CWGNHYDYTF.

The chain carries TRBV9 and TRBJ2-3, with D perhaps TRBD1 or TRBD2 (5 bases each). Germline V gene data show CDR1 as SGDLS and CDR2 as YYNGEE. The germline V and J ends were trimmed by 3 bases and 2 bases, with 19 bases remaining between them. CDR3 length equals 17 residues. CDR3 DNA: TGTGCCAGCAGCGGCACGGCCGGGACGGAAAACACAGATACGCAGTATTTT. Translating it yields CASSGTAGTENTDTQYF. The complete variable domain, with remaining parts taken from reference TRBV9 and TRBJ2-3, reads DSGVTQTPKHLITATGQRVTLRCSPRSGDLSVYWYQQSLDQGLQFLIQYYNGEERAKGNILERFSAQQFPDLHSELNLSSLELGDSALYFCASSGTAGTENTDTQYFGPGTRLTVL.

This clonotype was picked up one time. The chain couples TRBV6-1 to TRBJ2-7, with TRBD1 identical over 7 bases. The CDR3 has 13 amino acids. With 7 bases clipped from V and 3 bases from J, the junction kept 6 bases outside the gene matches. Germline-derived CDR1 and CDR2 are MNHNS and SASEGT. The CDR3, as DNA: TGTGCCAGCAATAAACGACAGGGCTACGAGCAGTACTTC. Translated: CASNKRQGYEQYF.

This clonotype was found many times. The V gene is TRBV5-1, the J gene TRBJ2-7, with a tentative D call TRBD2 (5 bases). V lost 0 bases and J lost 5, with 6 bases in between. Germline V gives CDR1 SGHRS, CDR2 YFSETQ. This CDR3 spans 12 amino acids. The CDR3 coding sequence is TGCGCCAGCAGCTTGGCCGGGAACGAGCAGTACTTC. Translating it yields CASSLAGNEQYF.

The rearrangement links TRBV20-1 to TRBJ2-3; possible D gene TRBD1, 6 bases. V lost 6 bases to trimming and J lost 4 bases, with 14 bases between them. The CDR3 totals 13 residues. CDR1 is DFQATT and CDR2 is SNEGSKA in the germline V gene (reference sequence). The CDR3 loop is CSAKQGHADTQYF. CDR3 nucleotides: TGCAGTGCGAAACAGGGTCATGCAGATACGCAGTATTTT.

The chain recombines TRBV7-9 with TRBJ2-7; D possibly matches TRBD1 or TRBD2 (6 bases each). In germline, CDR1 is SEHNR, CDR2 FQNEAQ (reference sequence). This CDR3 has 14 residues. V lost 5 bases to trimming and J lost 7 bases, with 18 bases between them. In DNA form, the CDR3 reads TGTGCCAGCAGCCCGCCGGGGGCCCTGCTGGAGCAGTACTTC. Amino acids: CASSPPGALLEQYF.

In its sample, this clonotype was seen a few times. This chain joins TRBV2 and TRBJ2-7; tentative D call: TRBD2 (5 bases). Germline CDR1 and CDR2: SNHLY and FYNNEI. This CDR3 is built from 14 residues. Trimming cost V 6 bases and J 1 base, with 13 bases left between them. The CDR3, as DNA: TGTGCCAGCAGCTGGGAGACTGGTTCCTACGAGCAGTACTTC. It translates to CASSWETGSYEQYF.